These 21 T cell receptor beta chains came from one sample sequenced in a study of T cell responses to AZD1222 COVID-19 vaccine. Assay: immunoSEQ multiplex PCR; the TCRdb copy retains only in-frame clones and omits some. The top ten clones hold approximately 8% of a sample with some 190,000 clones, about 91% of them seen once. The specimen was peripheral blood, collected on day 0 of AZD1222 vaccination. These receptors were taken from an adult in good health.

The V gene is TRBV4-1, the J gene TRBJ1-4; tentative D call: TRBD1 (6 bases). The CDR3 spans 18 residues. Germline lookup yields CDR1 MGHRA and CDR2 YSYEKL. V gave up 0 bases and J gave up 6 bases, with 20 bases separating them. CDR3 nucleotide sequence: TGCGCCAGCAGCCAAGATCCAAGGATGGGGGGCGTTGATGAAAAACTGTTTTTT. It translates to CASSQDPRMGGVDEKLFF.

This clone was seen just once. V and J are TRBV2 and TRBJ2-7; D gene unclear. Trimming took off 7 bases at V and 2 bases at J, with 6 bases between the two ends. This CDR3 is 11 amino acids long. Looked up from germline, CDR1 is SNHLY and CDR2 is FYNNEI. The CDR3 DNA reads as TGTGCCAGCACCGAAGCCTACGAGCAGTACTTC. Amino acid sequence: CASTEAYEQYF.

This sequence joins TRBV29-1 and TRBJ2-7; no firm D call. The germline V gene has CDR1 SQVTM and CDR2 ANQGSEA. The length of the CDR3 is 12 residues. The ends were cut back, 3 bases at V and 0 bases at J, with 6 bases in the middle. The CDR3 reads CSVESNSYEQYF. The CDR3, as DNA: TGCAGCGTTGAGTCGAACTCCTACGAGCAGTACTTC.

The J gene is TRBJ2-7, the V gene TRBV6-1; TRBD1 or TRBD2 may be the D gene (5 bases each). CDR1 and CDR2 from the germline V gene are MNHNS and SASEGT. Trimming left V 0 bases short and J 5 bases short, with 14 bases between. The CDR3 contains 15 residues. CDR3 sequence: CASSEAPGRTHEQYF. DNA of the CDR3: TGTGCCAGCAGTGAAGCTCCGGGACGGACTCACGAGCAGTACTTC.

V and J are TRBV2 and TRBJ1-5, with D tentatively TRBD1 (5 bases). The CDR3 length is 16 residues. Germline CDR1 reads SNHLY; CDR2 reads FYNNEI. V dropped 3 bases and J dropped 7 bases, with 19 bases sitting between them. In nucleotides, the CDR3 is TGTGCCAGCAGTGACCAGGCCCGGGGGGGGAAGCAGCCCCAGCATTTT. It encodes CASSDQARGGKQPQHF. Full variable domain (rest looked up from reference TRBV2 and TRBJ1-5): EPEVTQTPSHQVTQMGQEVILRCVPISNHLYFYWYRQILGQKVEFLVSFYNNEISEKSEIFDDQFSVERPDGSNFTLKIRSTKLEDSAMYFCASSDQARGGKQPQHFGDGTRLSIL.

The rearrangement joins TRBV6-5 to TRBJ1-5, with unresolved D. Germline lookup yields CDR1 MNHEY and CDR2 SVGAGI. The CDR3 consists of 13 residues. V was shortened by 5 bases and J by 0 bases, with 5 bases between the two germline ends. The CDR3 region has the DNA TGTGCCAGCAGTACCAATAGCAATCAGCCCCAGCATTTT. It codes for CASSTNSNQPQHF.

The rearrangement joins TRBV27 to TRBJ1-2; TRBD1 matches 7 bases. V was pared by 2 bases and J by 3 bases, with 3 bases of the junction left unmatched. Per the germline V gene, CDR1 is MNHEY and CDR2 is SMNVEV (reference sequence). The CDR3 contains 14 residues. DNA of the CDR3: TGTGCCAGCAGTTTAAACGGACAGGACTATGGCTACACCTTC. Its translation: CASSLNGQDYGYTF.

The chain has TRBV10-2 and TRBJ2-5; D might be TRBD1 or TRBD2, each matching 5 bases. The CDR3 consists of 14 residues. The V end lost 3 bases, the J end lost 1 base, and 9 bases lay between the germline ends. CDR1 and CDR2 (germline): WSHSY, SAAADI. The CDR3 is CASSEGTTQETQYF. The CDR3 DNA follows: TGCGCCAGCAGTGAAGGGACCACCCAAGAGACCCAGTACTTC.

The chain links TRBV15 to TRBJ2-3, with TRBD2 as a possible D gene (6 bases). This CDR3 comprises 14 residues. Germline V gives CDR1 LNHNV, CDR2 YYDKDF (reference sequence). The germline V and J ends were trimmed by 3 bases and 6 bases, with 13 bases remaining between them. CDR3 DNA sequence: TGTGCCACCAGCAGTGATCGGGGGTCCGATACGCAGTATTTT. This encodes CATSSDRGSDTQYF.

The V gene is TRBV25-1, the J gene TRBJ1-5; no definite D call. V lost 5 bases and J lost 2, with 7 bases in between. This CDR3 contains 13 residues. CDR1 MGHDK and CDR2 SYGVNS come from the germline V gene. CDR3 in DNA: TGTGCCAGCAGTCCGTCGGGCAATCAGCCCCAGCATTTT. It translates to CASSPSGNQPQHF.

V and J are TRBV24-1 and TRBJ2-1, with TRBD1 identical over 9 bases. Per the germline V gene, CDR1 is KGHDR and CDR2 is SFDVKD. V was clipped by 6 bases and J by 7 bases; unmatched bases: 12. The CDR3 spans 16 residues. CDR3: CATSPPIGTGFNEQFF. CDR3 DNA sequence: TGTGCCACCAGTCCCCCCATCGGGACAGGGTTTAATGAGCAGTTCTTC.

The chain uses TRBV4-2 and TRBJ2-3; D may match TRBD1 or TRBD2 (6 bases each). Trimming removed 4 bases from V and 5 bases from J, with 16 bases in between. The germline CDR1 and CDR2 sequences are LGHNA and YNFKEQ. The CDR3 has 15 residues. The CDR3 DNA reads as TGTGCCAGCAGCCGGGGTAGGAGGGGACAAGATACGCAGTATTTT. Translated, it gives CASSRGRRGQDTQYF.

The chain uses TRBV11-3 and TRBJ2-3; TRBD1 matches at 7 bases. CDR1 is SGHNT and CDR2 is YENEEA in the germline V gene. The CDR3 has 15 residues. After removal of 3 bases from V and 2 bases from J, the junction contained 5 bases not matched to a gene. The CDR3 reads CASSLRQGPTDTQYF. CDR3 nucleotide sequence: TGTGCCAGCAGCTTGCGACAGGGCCCCACAGATACGCAGTATTTT.

The CDR3 sequence is CASTEGGNTEAFF. CDR3 coding DNA: TGTGCCAGCACCGAGGGGGGGAACACTGAAGCTTTCTTT. J is TRBJ1-1 and V is TRBV7-9; D may be TRBD1 (6 bases). Trimming took off 7 bases at V and 1 base at J, with 10 bases between the two ends. Germline V lookup: CDR1 SEHNR, CDR2 FQNEAQ (reference sequence). CDR3 length equals 13 residues.

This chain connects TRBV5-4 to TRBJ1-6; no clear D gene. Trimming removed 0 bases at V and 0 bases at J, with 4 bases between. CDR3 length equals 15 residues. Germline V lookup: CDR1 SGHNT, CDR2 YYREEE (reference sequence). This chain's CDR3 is CASSLGSSYNSPLHF. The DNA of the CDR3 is TGTGCCAGCAGCTTGGGCAGCTCCTATAATTCACCCCTCCACTTT.

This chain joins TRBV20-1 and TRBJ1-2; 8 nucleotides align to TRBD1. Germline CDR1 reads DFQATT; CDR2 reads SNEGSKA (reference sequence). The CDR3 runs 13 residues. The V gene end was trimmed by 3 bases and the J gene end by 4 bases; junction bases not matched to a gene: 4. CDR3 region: CSASLTGGYGYTF. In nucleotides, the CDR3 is TGCAGTGCTAGTCTTACAGGGGGCTATGGCTACACCTTC.

CDR3 in amino acids: CAWSREQGVYSNQPQHF. The CDR3 nucleotides are TGTGCCTGGAGTCGAGAACAAGGGGTTTATAGCAATCAGCCCCAGCATTTT. V is TRBV30 and J is TRBJ1-5; possible D gene TRBD1, 5 bases. The CDR3 length is 17 residues. The V end lost 2 bases, the J end lost 0 bases, and 17 bases lay between the germline ends. Looked up from germline, CDR1 is GTSNPN and CDR2 is SVGIG (reference sequence).

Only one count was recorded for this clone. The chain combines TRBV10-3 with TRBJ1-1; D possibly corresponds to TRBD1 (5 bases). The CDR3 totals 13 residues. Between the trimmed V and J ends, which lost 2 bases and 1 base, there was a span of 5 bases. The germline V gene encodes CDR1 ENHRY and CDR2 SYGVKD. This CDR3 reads CAISEGQNTEAFF. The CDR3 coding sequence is TGTGCCATCAGTGAGGGACAGAACACTGAAGCTTTCTTT.

The CDR3 here is CASSDRVVRRLNTEAFF. In DNA form, the CDR3 reads TGTGCCAGCAGTGATAGGGTTGTCCGTAGATTGAACACTGAAGCTTTCTTT. The chain is built from TRBV6-1 and TRBJ1-1; D uncertain. The CDR3 length is 17 residues. V was pared by 3 bases and J by 0 bases, with 17 bases between. Germline values: CDR1 MNHNS, CDR2 SASEGT.

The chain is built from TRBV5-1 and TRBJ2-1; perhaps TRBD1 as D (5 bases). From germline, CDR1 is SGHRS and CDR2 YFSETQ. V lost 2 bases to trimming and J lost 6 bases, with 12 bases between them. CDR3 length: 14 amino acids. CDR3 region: CASSFLTDTNEQFF. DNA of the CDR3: TGCGCCAGCAGCTTCTTGACAGATACCAATGAGCAGTTCTTC.

The CDR3 coding sequence is TGTGCCAGCAGCTTAGATAGCGGGGGCCACTACAATGAGCAGTTCTTC. Its protein product is CASSLDSGGHYNEQFF. This chain connects TRBV11-3 to TRBJ2-1, with 9 bases that match TRBD2. Looked up from germline, CDR1 is SGHNT and CDR2 is YENEEA. Trimming removed 0 bases from V and 3 bases from J; junction bases left unmatched: 3. The CDR3 runs to 16 residues.